These 22 T cell receptor beta chains share one sample of origin, sequenced in a study of shared clonotypes between healthy human individuals. Profiled with immunoSEQ multiplex PCR; TCRdb holds only in-frame clones, not every one. The repertoire consists of millions of clones, with about 92% occurring once and the leading ten covering about 1.8%. Terminally differentiated effector memory CD45RA+ cells were excluded by CCR7 positive selection of CD45RO-negative cells. Sample: naive CD8+ T cells from PBMCs. These TCRs come from a man aged 18 to 35 in good health. Some clones in this sample may be carry-over from other donors' samples.

The gene calls are TRBV7-9 and TRBJ2-7; TRBD1 matches 8 bases. This CDR3 has 15 amino acids. Germline assignment: CDR1 SEHNR and CDR2 FQNEAQ (reference sequence). J lost 5 bases, V lost 4 bases, and 10 bases had no gene match. Written as DNA, the CDR3 is TGTGCCAGCAGCTCGCGGGGCGGACAGGGCGACGAGCAGTACTTC. Translating gives CASSSRGGQGDEQYF.

V is TRBV4-3 and J is TRBJ1-1; a possible D gene is TRBD1 (6 bases). The V gene lost 1 base and the J gene lost 2 bases, with 11 bases spanning the gap. Germline values: CDR1 LGHNA, CDR2 YSLEER. The CDR3 has 15 amino acids. The CDR3 loop is CASSQAGTRNTEAFF. CDR3 nucleotides: TGCGCCAGCAGCCAAGCCGGGACAAGAAACACTGAAGCTTTCTTT.

The V and J genes are TRBV5-1 and TRBJ1-2; D uncertain. V dropped 0 bases and J dropped 4 bases, with 7 bases sitting between them. In germline, CDR1 is SGHRS, CDR2 YFSETQ. This CDR3 has 13 amino acids. In DNA, the CDR3 is TGCGCCAGCAGCTTGGCTGCAACCTATGGCTACACCTTC. It codes for CASSLAATYGYTF.

Comment on this clone: Other DNA sequences within the sample encode an identical CDR3. CDR3 nucleotides: TGTGCCAGCTCACCACCCGGACAGGGCTTGTATGGCTACACCTTC. It encodes CASSPPGQGLYGYTF. The chain links TRBV18 to TRBJ1-2, with TRBD1 identical over 8 bases. The CDR3 loop spans 15 amino acids. From germline, CDR1 is KGHSH and CDR2 LQKENI. V was pared by 0 bases and J by 5 bases, with 5 bases of the junction left unmatched.

J is TRBJ1-3 and V is TRBV15, with a weak D call TRBD1 (6 bases). This CDR3 comprises 15 residues. Germline CDR1 is LNHNV and CDR2 is YYDKDF (reference sequence). The V end lost 4 bases, the J end lost 4 bases, and 14 bases lay between the germline ends. This CDR3 is CATSNITGRGNTIYF. The DNA for the CDR3 is TGTGCCACCAGCAACATTACAGGGCGAGGAAACACCATATATTTT.

The genes are TRBV28 and TRBJ1-5; possible D gene TRBD1, 5 bases. From germline, CDR1 is MDHEN and CDR2 SYDVKM. The CDR3 has 16 amino acids. V gave up 3 bases and J gave up 0 bases, with 12 bases separating them. The CDR3 nucleotides read TGTGCCAGCAGTTTTCTGACAGATTATAGCAATCAGCCCCAGCATTTT. Its protein product is CASSFLTDYSNQPQHF.

The genes are TRBV12-5 and TRBJ2-5, with 8 bases that match TRBD1. The CDR3 has 15 residues. Losses at the gene ends were 5 bases for V and 1 base for J; bases not matched to a gene: 6. Germline-derived CDR1 and CDR2 are LGHNT and FRNRAP. Here the CDR3 DNA reads TGTGCTAGTGGTACCGACAGGGGCGGCCAAGAGACCCAGTACTTC. It yields the protein CASGTDRGGQETQYF.

The gene calls are TRBV12-2 and TRBJ2-7; the table's D gene call, TRBD2, was not cross checked with the DNA. TRBV12-2 is termed a pseudogene. The CDR3 is 17 residues long. Here the CDR3 reads CASRLAAPAGVSYEQYF. In DNA form, the CDR3 reads TGTGCAAGTCGCTTAGCGGCTCCAGCGGGGGTCTCCTACGAGCAGTACTTC.

This chain links TRBV30 with TRBJ2-1, with D possibly being TRBD2 (6 bases). V lost 4 bases, J lost 5 bases, and 12 bases lay in between. Germline assignment: CDR1 GTSNPN and CDR2 SVGIG (reference sequence). The CDR3 totals 13 residues. The CDR3 is CAWTGGYDNEQFF. The CDR3 bases are TGTGCCTGGACCGGGGGATACGACAATGAGCAGTTCTTC.

The rearrangement uses TRBV7-7 and TRBJ2-1, with TRBD2 identical over 13 bases. The CDR3 is 16 residues long. The J segment lost 8 bases and the V segment lost 1 base, leaving 5 bases of the junction unmatched. The germline gives CDR1 SSHAT, CDR2 FNYEAQ (reference sequence). Here the CDR3 DNA reads TGTGCCAGCAGCTTAGATCGGACTAGCGGGAGTTATGAGCAGTTCTTC. Encoded protein: CASSLDRTSGSYEQFF.

This chain's CDR3 is CATSRVRVMMAIQETQYF. In DNA form, the CDR3 reads TGTGCCACCAGCAGAGTGAGGGTGATGATGGCGATCCAAGAGACCCAGTACTTC. V and J are TRBV15 and TRBJ2-5; tentatively, D is TRBD2 (5 bases). The length of the CDR3 is 18 residues. CDR1 and CDR2 (germline): LNHNV, YYDKDF (reference sequence). The V end was cut by 1 base, the J end by 1 base, with 19 bases between.

This clone has a single count. The J gene is TRBJ1-2, the V gene TRBV9; tentatively, D is TRBD1 (5 bases). The CDR3 is made up of 16 amino acids. Trimming removed 5 bases at V and 4 bases at J, with 21 bases between. Germline V CDR1 and CDR2: SGDLS, YYNGEE. The CDR3 loop is CASSDGHNGLAYGYTF. In DNA form, the CDR3 reads TGTGCCAGCAGTGACGGACACAATGGGCTGGCCTATGGCTACACCTTC.

The CDR3 bases are TGTGCCAGCAGCGACGGGACAGGACTAAACTATGGCTACACCTTC. Its protein is CASSDGTGLNYGYTF. This chain connects TRBV27 to TRBJ1-2; 8 positions agree with TRBD1. CDR1 and CDR2 from the germline V gene are MNHEY and SMNVEV (reference sequence). This CDR3 region has 15 residues. The V segment lost 6 bases and the J segment 2 bases; nucleotides outside the gene matches: 8.

The chain has TRBV30 and TRBJ1-5, with TRBD1 as a possible D gene (5 bases). Trimming took off 5 bases at V and 4 bases at J, with 15 bases between the two ends. CDR3 length: 14 amino acids. Germline V CDR1 and CDR2: GTSNPN, SVGIG (reference sequence). DNA for the CDR3: TGTGCCTGGGGGGTAGGGGACTATAATCAGCCCCAGCATTTT. Protein sequence: CAWGVGDYNQPQHF.

The genes are TRBV11-2 and TRBJ2-2, with D hard to call. The germline gives CDR1 SGHAT, CDR2 FQNNGV. The V end was cut by 2 bases, the J end by 1 base, with 14 bases between. The CDR3 has 17 amino acids. This CDR3 reads CASSLRWDLENTGELFF. The CDR3 DNA reads TGTGCCAGCAGCTTAAGGTGGGATTTGGAGAACACCGGGGAGCTGTTTTTT.

In regard to this clone: Other nucleotide sequences from this sample produce the same CDR3. The chain uses TRBV5-6 and TRBJ2-1; D is undetermined. CDR1 is SGHDT, CDR2 YYEEEE, per germline. This CDR3 has 14 amino acids. V was pared by 1 base and J by 0 bases, with 5 bases between. Written as DNA, the CDR3 is TGTGCCAGCAGCTTGTCAAGCTCCTACAATGAGCAGTTCTTC. Protein: CASSLSSSYNEQFF.

This clone turned up a few times. The chain recombines TRBV29-1 with TRBJ2-1; a possible D gene is TRBD2 (5 bases). Germline V gene data show CDR1 as SQVTM and CDR2 as ANQGSEA. V was clipped by 6 bases and J by 5 bases, with 14 bases between them. This CDR3 comprises 13 residues. The CDR3 here is CSVRAAEHNEQFF. The CDR3 DNA follows: TGCAGCGTGCGGGCGGCGGAACACAATGAGCAGTTCTTC.

The gene calls are TRBV7-6 and TRBJ2-7; 11 bases align to TRBD1. Germline lookup yields CDR1 SGHVS and CDR2 FNYEAQ. The junction had 7 bases not matched to a gene; V was cut back by 5 bases and J by 4 bases. The CDR3 totals 15 residues. The DNA for the CDR3 is TGTGCCAGCAGCCCCTGGACAGGGGGCGCGTACGAGCAGTACTTC. This translates into CASSPWTGGAYEQYF.

The gene calls are TRBV5-5 and TRBJ1-1; possible D gene TRBD1, 6 bases. The CDR3 has 12 amino acids. Germline loops: CDR1 SGHKS, CDR2 YYEKEE (reference sequence). Trimming took off 2 bases at V and 5 bases at J, with 7 bases between the two ends. Written as DNA, the CDR3 is TGTGCCAGCAGCTTCGACAGGACTGAAGCTTTCTTT. Its protein product is CASSFDRTEAFF.

This chain uses TRBV18 with TRBJ2-7, with D perhaps assigned TRBD1 or TRBD2 (5 bases each). The germline V and J ends were trimmed by 4 bases and 3 bases, with 13 bases remaining between them. Germline loops: CDR1 KGHSH, CDR2 LQKENI. The CDR3 has 14 residues. The CDR3 sequence is CASSLGTPGYEQYF. The CDR3 DNA reads as TGTGCCAGCTCACTCGGGACGCCGGGCTACGAGCAGTACTTC.

The CDR3 sequence: CASSFSGTNEQYF. Written as DNA, the CDR3 is TGTGCCAGCAGTTTTTCGGGGACCAACGAGCAGTACTTC. The rearrangement links TRBV27 to TRBJ2-7, with D perhaps assigned TRBD1 or TRBD2 (5 bases each). Germline V gene data show CDR1 as MNHEY and CDR2 as SMNVEV (reference sequence). The CDR3 length is 13 residues. Trimming removed 3 bases from V and 5 bases from J, with 11 bases in between.

This chain uses TRBV27 with TRBJ2-7, with 10 bases fitting TRBD1. The CDR3 totals 14 residues. CDR1 is MNHEY and CDR2 is SMNVEV in the germline V gene (reference sequence). With V trimmed by 4 bases and J by 6 bases, 6 bases remained unmatched. In nucleotides, the CDR3 is TGTGCCAGCAGTTATGCCGGGACAGGGGTCGAGCAGTACTTC. It is translated as CASSYAGTGVEQYF.